The 8 T cell receptor beta chains below were found in one sample sequenced in a study of a mutant IDH1 vaccine in newly diagnosed glioma. Time point noted: week 23, last vaccination. Doses consisted of 300 ug of mutant IDH1 20-mer peptide each, paired with topical imiquimod. TCRdb keeps only in-frame clones here, not all; method: immunoSEQ multiplex PCR. The sample lists tens of thousands of clones, over 70% seen once, with about 6.3% in the top ten. No cognate antigen is known for these TCRs. Sequenced material: PBMCs, taken from a glioma patient whose treatment included an IDH1 peptide vaccine. These receptor sequences come from a man aged 35 to 55 with glioma.

The V gene is TRBV6-1, the J gene TRBJ1-1; 8 bases fit TRBD1. Germline V gene sequence: CDR1 MNHNS, CDR2 SASEGT. Trimming removed 4 bases from V and 10 bases from J; junction bases left unmatched: 11. The CDR3 length is 14 residues. The CDR3 DNA sequence: TGTGCCAGCAGTGCAGACAGGGGCGGCACGGGAGCTTTCTTT. Its translation is CASSADRGGTGAFF.

V usage is TRBV6-1 and J usage is TRBJ1-1, with TRBD1 matching over 8 bases. Per the germline V gene, CDR1 is MNHNS and CDR2 is SASEGT. The CDR3 contains 15 residues. With 0 bases clipped from V and 10 bases from J, the junction kept 10 bases outside the gene matches. CDR3 DNA sequence: TGTGCCAGCAGTGAAGCTTTTACAGGGGGGACCGGAGCTTTCTTT. It translates to CASSEAFTGGTGAFF.

By share of the sample, this clone is medium-sized. The germline gene is not matched at one end of the junction; a read error may be the cause. The chain has TRBV6-5 and TRBJ1-1, with D unclear. Per germline, CDR1 MNHEY and CDR2 SVGAGI. This CDR3 contains 11 residues. CDR3 protein: CASSYPRDQIF. CDR3 nucleotide sequence: TGTGCCAGCAGTTACCCCCGGGATCAAATTTTT.

The J gene is TRBJ2-1, the V gene TRBV9; 8 nucleotides align to TRBD2. Germline V gives CDR1 SGDLS, CDR2 YYNGEE. V lost 3 bases to trimming and J lost 2 bases; unmatched junction nucleotides: 1. The CDR3 extends over 14 amino acids. This chain's CDR3 is CASSAGGAYNEQFF. The CDR3 bases are TGTGCCAGCAGCGCGGGGGGGGCCTACAATGAGCAGTTCTTC.

Only a few counts were recorded for this clone. The chain joins TRBV14 to TRBJ2-3; 10 bases fit TRBD1. This CDR3 contains 16 residues. V shed 5 bases and J 2 bases; nucleotides not matched to a gene: 7. CDR1 is SGHDN and CDR2 is FVKESK in the germline V gene. For the CDR3, the DNA is TGTGCCAGCAGCAAAGGACAGGGGGTACTCACAGATACGCAGTATTTT. Its translation is CASSKGQGVLTDTQYF.

This chain uses TRBV27 with TRBJ2-7; 9 nucleotides agree with TRBD1. Germline V gives CDR1 MNHEY, CDR2 SMNVEV (reference sequence). The CDR3 has 13 amino acids. V was clipped by 3 bases and J by 8 bases; unmatched bases: 5. The CDR3 is CASSFSGQGQQYF. CDR3 DNA sequence: TGTGCCAGCAGTTTCTCAGGACAGGGGCAGCAGTACTTC.

The genes are TRBV11-2 and TRBJ2-7; a weak D match, TRBD2 (7 bases). This CDR3 is built from 14 residues. The V gene's germline CDR1 is SGHAT and CDR2 FQNNGV. V lost 0 bases and J lost 4, with 10 bases in between. The CDR3 DNA is TGTGCCAGCAGCTTAGAGGGGGGGCTTTACGAGCAGTACTTC. Protein product: CASSLEGGLYEQYF.

The sample holds one count of this clone. The chain carries TRBV4-2 and TRBJ2-5; D ambiguous. The germline gives CDR1 LGHNA, CDR2 YNFKEQ. The CDR3 has 15 residues. V was cut by 0 bases and J by 1 base, with 9 bases left in between. The CDR3 here is CASSQEGRTQETQYF. Written as DNA, the CDR3 is TGTGCCAGCAGCCAAGAAGGGCGGACCCAAGAGACCCAGTACTTC.